This T cell receptor (beta chain) was recorded in a study of human T cells and chemical hapten exposure. Germline trimming cut 2 bases from V and 2 bases from J; bases unmatched to any gene: 3. Germline V CDR1 and CDR2: SNHLY, FYNNEI. The CDR3 covers 14 residues. Stated time point: healthy volunteer bleed at 6 weeks. Total RNA extraction was carried out from unfractionated whole blood. This clonotype turned up a few times. Using its own MiXCR run on the RACE reads, TCRdb lists one record per CDR3 protein. In the table there are approximately 84,000 distinct CDR3 sequences, about 8.6% of which are singletons.

This rearrangement joins TRBV2 to TRBJ2-7; 7 bases are shared with TRBD2. The specimen was whole blood. This TCR was sampled from a male donor in good health. Some clones in this sample may be carry-over from other donors' samples. CDR3 bases: TGTGCCAGCAGTGAACTAGCGGACCCCTACGAGCAGTACTTC. Protein: CASSELADPYEQYF.